The clone carrying this T cell receptor beta chain was counted ten times or more. Antigen unknown. This entry belongs to a study of T cells in Graves' hyperthyroidism and ophthalmopathy. Exclusion of a patient resulted from uncontrolled infection, other autoimmune disease, pregnancy or lactation. Germline V gives CDR1 MDHEN, CDR2 SYDVKM. V dropped 5 bases and J dropped 5 bases, with 15 bases sitting between them. CDR3 length: 14 amino acids. The TCR beta CDR3 regions underwent amplification using RNA transcripts as the source. The HTBI primer set served for first-round RT-PCR of the TCR CDR3. MiXCR, run by TCRdb on the multiplex PCR reads, gives a single entry per CDR3 protein. Here the sample spans hundreds of thousands of distinct CDR3 sequences, 14% to 15% being singletons. General study findings and limits: Blood also carried most thyroid clonotypes expanded above 0.001.

The sequence was obtained from a woman aged 40 to 50 with Graves' ophthalmopathy. Sequenced material: blood. This sequence joins TRBV28 and TRBJ1-1; D ambiguous. The CDR3 DNA is TGTGCCAGCAGTGTTCTTTCGAGTCGGACTGAAGCTTTCTTT. This codes for CASSVLSSRTEAFF.